These 21 T cell receptor beta chains share one sample of origin, sequenced in a study of control samples from healthy donors and cancer patients. TCRdb keeps only in-frame clones here, not all; method: immunoSEQ multiplex PCR. The sample consists of around 170,000 clones, 85% to 90% of them appearing once. The sequenced sample consisted of blood. The receptors derive from a woman aged 45 to 65 in good health.

Details on this clone: A junction end diverges from the germline sequence, so it may reflect a read error. The rearrangement uses TRBV19 and TRBJ2-7; 9 bases agree with TRBD1. The CDR3 has 14 residues. CDR1 and CDR2 (germline): LNHDA, SQIVND (reference sequence). Here the CDR3 DNA reads TGTGCCAGTAGTAACACAGGGGGCGCTTCCCCGATCGGCTTC. It is translated as CASSNTGGASPIGF.

The chain carries TRBV3-1 (or the pseudogene TRBV3-2) and TRBJ1-6; D call uncertain. Trimming left V 1 base short and J 7 bases short, with 5 bases between. CDR1 is LGHDT, CDR2 YNNKEL, per germline (reference sequence). CDR3 length: 13 amino acids. The CDR3 reads CASSQGQNSPLHF. In nucleotides, the CDR3 is TGTGCCAGCAGCCAAGGGCAAAATTCACCCCTCCACTTT.

This chain uses TRBV15 with TRBJ2-3; tentative D call: TRBD1 (6 bases). The V gene lost 2 bases and the J gene lost 2 bases, with 11 bases spanning the gap. Germline lookup yields CDR1 LNHNV and CDR2 YYDKDF (reference sequence). CDR3 length: 15 amino acids. The CDR3 is CATSRSQGTTDTQYF. The CDR3 bases are TGTGCCACCAGCAGATCACAGGGCACCACAGATACGCAGTATTTT.

The rearrangement joins TRBV28 to TRBJ1-5; D gene uncertain. The V gene lost 2 bases and the J gene lost 4 bases, with 12 bases spanning the gap. The CDR3 runs to 15 residues. Germline CDR1 and CDR2: MDHEN and SYDVKM. The CDR3 protein is CASSLHNDFNQPQHF. CDR3 coding DNA: TGTGCCAGCAGTTTACACAACGACTTTAATCAGCCCCAGCATTTT. The entire variable domain, with the rest obtained from reference TRBV28 and TRBJ1-5, is as follows: DVKVTQSSRYLVKRTGEKVFLECVQDMDHENMFWYRQDPGLGLRLIYFSYDVKMKEKGDIPEGYSVSREKKERFSLILESASTNQTSMYLCASSLHNDFNQPQHFGDGTRLSIL.

V gene TRBV7-2 combines with J gene TRBJ2-7; 10 nucleotides align to TRBD1. The CDR3 sequence is 14 residues long. Germline CDR1 SGHTA, CDR2 FQGNSA. With V trimmed by 2 bases and J by 5 bases, 3 bases remained unmatched. The CDR3, as DNA: TGTGCCAGCAGCTTACAGACAGGGGGCGACGAGCAGTACTTC. Amino acids: CASSLQTGGDEQYF.

This chain joins TRBV5-6 and TRBJ2-1, with D possibly matching TRBD1 (6 bases). V gave up 0 bases and J gave up 1 base, with 11 bases separating them. CDR3 length equals 16 residues. Germline V lookup: CDR1 SGHDT, CDR2 YYEEEE. CDR3 in amino acids: CASSLEAGASYNEQFF. CDR3 nucleotides: TGTGCCAGCAGCTTGGAGGCAGGGGCATCCTACAATGAGCAGTTCTTC.

This chain links TRBV27 with TRBJ2-3, with D possibly being TRBD1 or TRBD2 (6 bases each). This CDR3 contains 12 residues. V lost 0 bases and J lost 11, with 9 bases in between. Per the germline V gene, CDR1 is MNHEY and CDR2 is SMNVEV (reference sequence). The CDR3 DNA sequence: TGTGCCAGCAGTTTATCGGGGGGCTGGCAGTATTTT. Translated: CASSLSGGWQYF.

CDR3 in DNA: TGTGCCAGCTCACCACAACAGGGCTTGGGAAACACCATATATTTT. It codes for CASSPQQGLGNTIYF. The chain is built from TRBV18 and TRBJ1-3; TRBD1 is a possible D gene (6 bases). The V and J ends lost 1 base and 4 bases respectively, with 11 bases between them. Germline values: CDR1 KGHSH, CDR2 LQKENI. The CDR3 sequence is 15 residues long.

The chain carries TRBV5-1 and TRBJ1-5; D remains ambiguous. The V end was cut by 0 bases, the J end by 6 bases, with 10 bases between. Germline-derived CDR1 and CDR2 are SGHRS and YFSETQ. The CDR3 consists of 14 residues. The CDR3 region is CASSLEGIGQPQHF. The CDR3 DNA sequence: TGCGCCAGCAGCTTGGAAGGGATCGGTCAGCCCCAGCATTTT.

This rearrangement joins TRBV6-6 to TRBJ1-5, with D hard to call. Germline values: CDR1 MNHNY, CDR2 SVGAGI (reference sequence). The CDR3 contains 13 residues. V was trimmed by 10 bases and J by 0 bases, leaving 10 bases between them. The chain's CDR3 is CATLEYSNQPQHF. CDR3 bases: TGTGCCACACTCGAGTATAGCAATCAGCCCCAGCATTTT.

J is TRBJ2-7 and V is TRBV5-1; D possibly matches TRBD1 or TRBD2 (5 bases each). The CDR3 sequence is 11 residues long. Trimming left V 6 bases short and J 6 bases short, with 10 bases between. The V gene's germline CDR1 is SGHRS and CDR2 YFSETQ. The chain's CDR3 is CASKGEFEQYF. The DNA for the CDR3 is TGCGCCAGCAAAGGGGAGTTCGAGCAGTACTTC.

This clone occurred once. V gene TRBV5-4 combines with J gene TRBJ2-1; D unclear. There are 13 residues in the CDR3. The V end was cut by 2 bases, the J end by 7 bases, with 10 bases between. The germline V gene has CDR1 SGHNT and CDR2 YYREEE (reference sequence). CDR3 sequence reads: CASSLKVQNEQFF. The CDR3 bases are TGTGCCAGCAGCTTAAAGGTCCAAAATGAGCAGTTCTTC.

The rearrangement uses TRBV11-2 and TRBJ2-6; D not resolved. CDR3 length: 17 residues. The germline gives CDR1 SGHAT, CDR2 FQNNGV. V shed 5 bases and J shed 0 bases, with 14 bases lying between them. The CDR3 reads CASSPLSLRSGANVLTF. For the CDR3, the DNA is TGTGCCAGCAGCCCCCTCTCCCTCCGCTCTGGGGCCAACGTCCTGACTTTC.

The CDR3 DNA reads TGCGCCAGCAGCCAAACCCTAGGGGGACTCGACTATGGCTACACCTTC. Translation gives CASSQTLGGLDYGYTF. The chain links TRBV4-3 to TRBJ1-2, with D possibly being TRBD1 (6 bases). CDR3 size: 16 residues. From germline, CDR1 is LGHNA and CDR2 YSLEER. The V end was cut by 2 bases, the J end by 3 bases, with 16 bases between.

This clone was seen once. J is TRBJ1-5 and V is TRBV19; no clear D. V was cut by 3 bases and J by 6 bases, with 18 bases left in between. The CDR3 covers 16 residues. Per the germline V gene, CDR1 is LNHDA and CDR2 is SQIVND (reference sequence). CDR3 nucleotides: TGTGCCAGTAGTATCGAAGCCAGGACTTCGTTTCAGCCCCAGCATTTT. Protein product: CASSIEARTSFQPQHF.

The chain recombines TRBV7-9 with TRBJ1-6, with D hard to call. With 1 base removed from V and 8 bases from J, the gap between germline ends came to 9 bases. The germline V gene has CDR1 SEHNR and CDR2 FQNEAQ (reference sequence). This CDR3 spans 14 amino acids. CDR3 in amino acids: CASSLGQTHSPLHF. The CDR3 DNA reads as TGTGCCAGCAGCTTAGGGCAGACCCATTCACCCCTCCACTTT.

The chain is built from TRBV5-1 and TRBJ2-2, with D uncertain. The CDR3 is made up of 15 amino acids. Looked up from germline, CDR1 is SGHRS and CDR2 is YFSETQ. The V end was cut by 0 bases, the J end by 4 bases, with 10 bases between. In nucleotides, the CDR3 is TGCGCCAGCAGCTTGGAACAGCCCACCACCGGGGAGCTGTTTTTT. Translating it yields CASSLEQPTTGELFF. The full variable domain, with the rest looked up from reference TRBV5-1 and TRBJ2-2, is KAGVTQTPRYLIKTRGQQVTLSCSPISGHRSVSWYQQTPGQGLQFLFEYFSETQRNKGNFPGRFSGRQFSNSRSEMNVSTLELGDSALYLCASSLEQPTTGELFFGEGSRLTVL.

V is TRBV2 and J is TRBJ1-2; 9 bases are shared with TRBD1. CDR1 and CDR2 from the germline V gene are SNHLY and FYNNEI. Germline trimming cut 6 bases from V and 4 bases from J; bases unmatched to any gene: 6. The CDR3 contains 14 residues. CDR3 DNA sequence: TGTGCCAGCAGCCGGGACAGGGACTTCTATGGCTACACCTTC. The encoded protein is CASSRDRDFYGYTF.

The chain links TRBV9 to TRBJ2-3; TRBD2 agrees at 7 bases. CDR3 length: 16 amino acids. V dropped 2 bases and J dropped 2; count of bases not matched to a gene: 8. The germline V gene encodes CDR1 SGDLS and CDR2 YYNGEE. CDR3 in DNA: TGTGCCAGCAGCGTTGGACAAGCGGGAATCACAGATACGCAGTATTTT. Encoded protein: CASSVGQAGITDTQYF.

This chain connects TRBV7-3 to TRBJ2-5; possible D gene TRBD2, 5 bases. CDR1 is SGHTA and CDR2 is FQGTGA in the germline V gene. V lost 3 bases and J lost 7, with 9 bases in between. The CDR3 spans 12 residues. The CDR3 spells CASSLDLGTQYF. In nucleotides, the CDR3 is TGTGCCAGCAGCTTGGACTTAGGGACCCAGTACTTC.

V is TRBV4-2 and J is TRBJ2-3, with D possibly being TRBD2 (5 bases). CDR3 length equals 17 residues. Trimming left V 4 bases short and J 0 bases short, with 17 bases between. Germline CDR1 LGHNA, CDR2 YNFKEQ. CDR3 nucleotide sequence: TGTGCCAGCAGCCCGGACTTGAGGGTGGGAAGCACAGATACGCAGTATTTT. Amino acid sequence: CASSPDLRVGSTDTQYF.